This passage covers 25 T cell receptor beta chains from one sample sequenced in a study of blood T cells in healthy people across ages. Primed by a sample-barcoded 5' primer and a J-beta primer mix, a second PCR proceeded for roughly 7 to 11 cycles. MiXCR, run by TCRdb on the 5' RACE reads, gives a single entry per CDR3 protein. The sample holds some 1.4 million distinct CDR3 sequences, 35% to 45% seen once. Material for sequencing was blood. The receptors were sampled from a woman aged 18-30 years in good health.

The rearrangement uses TRBV7-2 and TRBJ2-7, with D possibly TRBD2 on 6 matching bases. CDR3 length: 16 amino acids. Germline-derived CDR1 and CDR2 are SGHTA and FQGNSA. V was shortened by 4 bases and J by 0 bases, with 16 bases between the two germline ends. Here the CDR3 reads CASSSYRDSSSYEQYF. Written as DNA, the CDR3 is TGTGCCAGCAGCTCCTACCGGGACTCCAGCTCCTACGAGCAGTACTTC.

The chain joins TRBV28 to TRBJ2-1; 7 nucleotides line up with TRBD1. V was pared by 2 bases and J by 2 bases, with 3 bases of the junction left unmatched. This CDR3 contains 15 residues. Germline CDR1 is MDHEN and CDR2 is SYDVKM. CDR3 coding DNA: TGTGCCAGCAGTTTAGACAGGGCCACCTACAATGAGCAGTTCTTC. This codes for CASSLDRATYNEQFF.

This chain links TRBV7-9 with TRBJ2-7, with D uncertain. Germline V gene lookup returns CDR1 SEHNR and CDR2 FQNEAQ (reference sequence). The CDR3 sequence is 14 residues long. V lost 6 bases, J lost 4 bases, and 16 bases lay in between. The CDR3 nucleotides read TGTGCCAGCAGGTACATGTCCGGCAGTTACGAGCAGTACTTC. Translating it yields CASRYMSGSYEQYF.

This clonotype was counted a few times. The genes are TRBV4-2 and TRBJ2-1, with 15 bases lining up with TRBD2. CDR1 is LGHNA, CDR2 YNFKEQ, per germline. There are 16 residues in the CDR3. Trimming took 3 bases from V and 9 from J; bases not matched to a gene: 6. As DNA, the CDR3 is TGTGCCAGCAGCCACCCCGGGACTAGCGGGAGGACTGAGCAGTTCTTC. It specifies CASSHPGTSGRTEQFF.

This clonotype was detected a few times. CDR3 DNA: TGCGCCAGCAGCCCTCGGCGGGGGGAGGGTAAGACTAATGAAAAACTGTTTTTT. Protein: CASSPRRGEGKTNEKLFF. The chain employs TRBV4-1 and TRBJ1-4; maybe TRBD1 (5 bases). The germline V and J ends were trimmed by 4 bases and 2 bases, with 20 bases remaining between them. The CDR3 extends over 18 amino acids. The germline V gene encodes CDR1 MGHRA and CDR2 YSYEKL.

The chain carries TRBV6-2 or TRBV6-3 and TRBJ2-1; TRBD1 aligns across 7 bases. Germline CDR1 is MNHEY and CDR2 is SVGEGT. The CDR3 is made up of 17 amino acids. Germline trimming cut 5 bases from V and 8 bases from J; bases unmatched to any gene: 18. This chain's CDR3 is CASSQNSDRVIFHEQFF. In DNA form, the CDR3 reads TGTGCCAGCAGTCAAAACTCCGACAGGGTCATCTTCCATGAGCAGTTCTTC.

This clonotype was observed a few times. V gene TRBV27 combines with J gene TRBJ2-1; 7 bases line up with TRBD2. The trim removed 8 bases at V and 2 bases at J, leaving 9 bases unmatched. Germline CDR1 MNHEY, CDR2 SMNVEV (reference sequence). The CDR3 is 15 residues long. The CDR3 region has the DNA TGTGCCAGCCGACGGGGGGATTTGGCCTACAATGAGCAGTTCTTC. This gives the protein CASRRGDLAYNEQFF.

The chain uses TRBV5-1 and TRBJ2-1, with 10 bases matching TRBD2. The CDR3 totals 17 residues. In germline, CDR1 is SGHRS, CDR2 YFSETQ. V dropped 4 bases and J dropped 0; count of bases not matched to a gene: 7. CDR3 protein: CASSQRLAGVSYNEQFF. The CDR3 DNA follows: TGCGCCAGCAGCCAAAGACTAGCGGGTGTCTCCTACAATGAGCAGTTCTTC.

The J gene is TRBJ2-2, the V gene TRBV6-2 or TRBV6-3; D ambiguous. V was trimmed by 4 bases and J by 7 bases, leaving 10 bases between them. In germline, CDR1 is MNHEY, CDR2 SVGEGT. This CDR3 is built from 13 residues. CDR3 amino acids: CASSLRLDGELFF. The CDR3 DNA follows: TGTGCCAGCAGTTTAAGGTTGGACGGGGAGCTGTTTTTT.

The rearrangement uses TRBV7-9 and TRBJ2-4, with D tentatively TRBD1 or TRBD2 (6 bases each). The V end lost 2 bases, the J end lost 1 base, and 18 bases lay between the germline ends. In germline, CDR1 is SEHNR, CDR2 FQNEAQ (reference sequence). The CDR3 sequence is 18 residues long. The CDR3 here is CASSLLGGPQGAKNIQYF. In nucleotides, the CDR3 is TGTGCCAGCAGCTTATTAGGGGGGCCTCAGGGGGCCAAAAACATTCAGTACTTC.

There are a few counts of this clonotype. The rearrangement joins TRBV3-1 to TRBJ2-3; D possibly matches TRBD1 or TRBD2 (5 bases each). With 0 bases removed from V and 6 bases from J, the gap between germline ends came to 13 bases. Per germline, CDR1 LGHDT and CDR2 YNNKEL (reference sequence). The length of the CDR3 is 15 residues. CDR3 nucleotides: TGTGCCAGCAGCCAAGAAGGGTTAGGGACCGATACGCAGTATTTT. Its translation is CASSQEGLGTDTQYF.

This clonotype was counted a few times. J is TRBJ2-7 and V is TRBV7-9; tentatively, D is TRBD1 (5 bases). Deletions cut 1 base from V and 3 bases from J, with 10 bases between. This CDR3 has 14 residues. Germline V gene data show CDR1 as SEHNR and CDR2 as FQNEAQ (reference sequence). CDR3 loop: CASSLEGRVYEQYF. The CDR3 DNA reads TGTGCCAGCAGCTTAGAAGGCAGGGTCTACGAGCAGTACTTC.

In its sample, this clonotype was seen a few times. V usage is TRBV20-1 and J usage is TRBJ1-1, with D uncertain. Germline V gene lookup returns CDR1 DFQATT and CDR2 SNEGSKA (reference sequence). CDR3 length: 12 residues. Trimming shortened V by 1 base and J by 4 bases, and 7 bases separated the two germline ends. The CDR3 bases are TGCAGTGCTAGAGGACTGGTCACTGAAGCTTTCTTT. Amino acids: CSARGLVTEAFF.

The chain has TRBV11-1 and TRBJ1-1; D not certain. Germline CDR1 reads SGHAT; CDR2 reads FQDESV (reference sequence). V was cut by 8 bases and J by 5 bases, with 15 bases left in between. The CDR3 is 13 residues long. DNA of the CDR3: TGTGCCAGCGCGCGGGTGGGGAGGACTGAAGCTTTCTTT. Translation: CASARVGRTEAFF.

This clonotype was picked up one time. The junction departs from the called germline gene at one end, perhaps through a read error. The chain is built from TRBV7-9 and TRBJ1-5; 8 bases agree with TRBD1. The CDR3 loop spans 15 amino acids. Germline V CDR1 and CDR2: SEHNR, FQNEAQ (reference sequence). The CDR3 region has the DNA TGTGCCAGCGGCTTGACAGGGGATAGCAATCAGCCCCAGCATTTT. Protein sequence: CASGLTGDSNQPQHF. Using reference TRBV7-9 and TRBJ1-5 for the parts outside the CDR3, the full variable domain is DTGVSQNPRHKITKRGQNVTFRCDPISEHNRLYWYRQTLGQGPEFLTYFQNEAQLEKSRLLSDRFSAERPKGSFSTLEIQRTEQGDSAMYLCASGLTGDSNQPQHFGDGTRLSIL.

This clonotype came up many times. The chain employs TRBV7-2 and TRBJ2-7; 10 positions match TRBD2. V trimming: 3 bases; J trimming: 3 bases; junction bases outside the gene matches: 5. CDR3 length equals 15 residues. The germline V gene has CDR1 SGHTA and CDR2 FQGNSA. The CDR3 DNA reads as TGTGCCAGCAGCTTGGGTCTAGCGGGAGTCTACGAGCAGTACTTC. It codes for CASSLGLAGVYEQYF.

The chain links TRBV7-2 to TRBJ1-2; 7 nucleotides align to TRBD1. The V gene end was trimmed by 0 bases and the J gene end by 8 bases; junction bases not matched to a gene: 12. The germline gives CDR1 SGHTA, CDR2 FQGNSA. CDR3 length equals 16 residues. CDR3 DNA sequence: TGTGCCAGCAGCTTAGCTTCCGGACAGGTGGCCAGGGGCTACACCTTC. Translating it yields CASSLASGQVARGYTF.

This clonotype has a handful of counts. The chain recombines TRBV6-1 with TRBJ2-7; no definite D call. Germline V lookup: CDR1 MNHNS, CDR2 SASEGT. Trimming shortened V by 7 bases and J by 1 base, and 17 bases separated the two germline ends. The CDR3 has 15 residues. CDR3 amino acids: CASIPNAHNSYEQYF. The CDR3 bases are TGTGCCAGCATTCCTAATGCTCATAATTCCTACGAGCAGTACTTC.

The chain combines TRBV20-1 with TRBJ2-7; TRBD1 matches at 7 bases. Germline lookup yields CDR1 DFQATT and CDR2 SNEGSKA (reference sequence). The trim removed 6 bases at V and 2 bases at J, leaving 7 bases unmatched. The length of the CDR3 is 13 residues. The CDR3 DNA sequence: TGCAGTGCAAACACAGGGGTAACCTACGAGCAGTACTTC. This codes for CSANTGVTYEQYF.

V gene TRBV28 combines with J gene TRBJ2-4; D unclear. The J call may be in error: the DNA end matches TRBJ2-7 better. Per germline, CDR1 MDHEN and CDR2 SYDVKM. This CDR3 spans 16 amino acids. The CDR3 sequence is CASSVPRRWPNYEQYF. The CDR3 DNA follows: TGTGCCAGCAGTGTCCCCCGCAGGTGGCCCAACTACGAGCAGTACTTC.

CDR3 in amino acids: CASGLVQTKGGGGYTF. The CDR3 DNA sequence: TGTGCTAGTGGTTTGGTACAAACTAAGGGGGGAGGCGGCTACACCTTC. V gene TRBV12-5 combines with J gene TRBJ1-2, with D perhaps TRBD1 (6 bases). The V gene lost 0 bases and the J gene lost 8 bases, with 19 bases spanning the gap. The CDR3 totals 16 residues. From germline, CDR1 is LGHNT and CDR2 FRNRAP.

The V gene is TRBV6-1, the J gene TRBJ2-5; D call uncertain. Trimming took off 0 bases at V and 5 bases at J, with 10 bases between the two ends. Germline CDR1 is MNHNS and CDR2 is SASEGT. CDR3 length: 14 residues. CDR3 region: CASSEASKAETQYF. As DNA, the CDR3 is TGTGCCAGCAGTGAAGCGTCCAAGGCGGAGACCCAGTACTTC.

This clonotype was counted between two and nine times. The chain recombines TRBV27 with TRBJ1-2; the D gene is possibly TRBD1 (6 bases). Germline CDR1 is MNHEY and CDR2 is SMNVEV (reference sequence). V was trimmed by 1 base and J by 5 bases, leaving 20 bases between them. CDR3 length: 17 amino acids. The CDR3 DNA sequence: TGTGCCAGCAGTTTATTCGCGGGGGCCCAAATACCATATGGCTACACCTTC. It codes for CASSLFAGAQIPYGYTF.

The chain employs TRBV10-1 and TRBJ2-1; 8 positions agree with TRBD1. With V trimmed by 1 base and J by 7 bases, 6 bases remained unmatched. The germline gives CDR1 WNHNN, CDR2 SYGVQD (reference sequence). This CDR3 region has 15 residues. The CDR3 sequence: CASSEWQGAGNEQFF. CDR3 nucleotide sequence: TGCGCCAGCAGTGAGTGGCAGGGGGCAGGTAATGAGCAGTTCTTC.

The V and J genes are TRBV10-3 and TRBJ2-7; 11 bases line up with TRBD2. The J call may not be correct, given that the DNA end is closer to TRBJ2-5. The CDR3 is 15 residues long. Per germline, CDR1 ENHRY and CDR2 SYGVKD. The CDR3 nucleotides read TGTGCCATCACAGCTGGGACTAGCGGAAAAGAGACCCAGTACTTC. Its translation: CAITAGTSGKETQYF.